This record covers a single T cell receptor (beta chain). The entry originates in a study of blood T cell repertoires in COVID-19. Study-level background: From the United States, Italy and Spain came samples of acute and convalescent COVID-19. Nucleic acid was either cDNA or gDNA, and it came from T cells, B-cell-depleted T cells, or PBMCs.

Under the authors' procedure: Scientists estimated how many nucleated cells there were by amplifying reference gene primers. Assay: immunoSEQ multiplex PCR; the TCRdb copy retains only in-frame clones and omits some. D and trimming were read from the DNA, whereas the V and J calls and clone size are those reported in that table. The repertoire has about 140,000 clones, about four fifths of them found once; the top ten carry around 4%. The V gene's germline CDR1 is MDHEN and CDR2 SYDVKM. This CDR3 has 16 residues. After removal of 5 bases from V and 2 bases from J, the junction contained 9 bases not matched to a gene.

Source material: peripheral blood. The TCR was taken from a woman aged 60-75 years with acute or convalescent COVID-19. V and J are TRBV28 and TRBJ2-7; 10 bases align to TRBD2. The CDR3 coding sequence is TGTGCCAGCAGTCCATCCGGGACTAGCGTACCCTACGAGCAGTACTTC. Protein: CASSPSGTSVPYEQYF. The entire variable domain, with the rest obtained from reference TRBV28 and TRBJ2-7, is as follows: DVKVTQSSRYLVKRTGEKVFLECVQDMDHENMFWYRQDPGLGLRLIYFSYDVKMKEKGDIPEGYSVSREKKERFSLILESASTNQTSMYLCASSPSGTSVPYEQYFGPGTRLTVT.